This T cell receptor beta chain derives from a study of blood T cell repertoires in COVID-19. Whole-study context: From the United States, Italy and Spain came samples of acute and convalescent COVID-19. PBMCs, B-cell-depleted T cells, or T cells were the source of the cDNA or gDNA that made up the material.

This clone has a handful of counts. Methods used by the authors: Estimation of nucleated cell counts relied on the amplification of reference gene primers. Sequencing used immunoSEQ multiplex PCR; TCRdb keeps in-frame clones, though not all of them. V and J calls and clone size are those listed in that table; D and trimming were worked out from the DNA. The sample carries about 70,000 clones, 85% recorded once. The V end was cut by 0 bases, the J end by 4 bases, with 14 bases between. Per germline, CDR1 SGHRS and CDR2 YFSETQ. CDR3 length: 16 amino acids. Sequenced sample: peripheral blood. The rearrangement joins TRBV5-1 to TRBJ1-5; D may be TRBD1 (6 bases). The receptor's source is a woman of 80 years or more with active or convalescent COVID-19. The CDR3 here is CASSLGYGQGNQPQHF. The CDR3 DNA reads TGCGCCAGCAGCTTGGGCTACGGCCAGGGGAATCAGCCCCAGCATTTT. The full variable domain, completed using reference TRBV5-1 and TRBJ1-5, is KAGVTQTPRYLIKTRGQQVTLSCSPISGHRSVSWYQQTPGQGLQFLFEYFSETQRNKGNFPGRFSGRQFSNSRSEMNVSTLELGDSALYLCASSLGYGQGNQPQHFGDGTRLSIL.